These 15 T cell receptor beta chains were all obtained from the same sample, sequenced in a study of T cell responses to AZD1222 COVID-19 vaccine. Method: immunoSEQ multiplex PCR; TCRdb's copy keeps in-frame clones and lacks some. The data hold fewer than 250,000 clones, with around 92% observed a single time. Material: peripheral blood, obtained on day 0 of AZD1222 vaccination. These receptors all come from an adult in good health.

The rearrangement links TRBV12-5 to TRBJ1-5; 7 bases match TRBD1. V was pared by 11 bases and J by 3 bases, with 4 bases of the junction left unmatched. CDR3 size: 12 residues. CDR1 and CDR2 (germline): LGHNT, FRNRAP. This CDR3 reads CAQGQDNQPQHF. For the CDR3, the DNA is TGTGCTCAAGGACAGGACAATCAGCCCCAGCATTTT.

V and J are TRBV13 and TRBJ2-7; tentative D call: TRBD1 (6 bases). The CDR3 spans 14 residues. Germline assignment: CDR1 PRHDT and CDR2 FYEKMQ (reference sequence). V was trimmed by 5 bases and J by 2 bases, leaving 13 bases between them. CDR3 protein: CASSPGTYAYEQYF. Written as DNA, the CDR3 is TGTGCCAGCAGCCCAGGGACATACGCCTACGAGCAGTACTTC.

The CDR3 nucleotides are TGTGCCAGCAGCTTAGGGTTGGGACAGGGAGGCGGGGAGCAGTTCTTC. Amino acid sequence: CASSLGLGQGGGEQFF. This chain connects TRBV11-1 to TRBJ2-1, with 9 positions matching TRBD1. This CDR3 comprises 16 residues. Germline V gene sequence: CDR1 SGHAT, CDR2 FQDESV (reference sequence). The V segment lost 1 base and the J segment 10 bases; nucleotides outside the gene matches: 11.

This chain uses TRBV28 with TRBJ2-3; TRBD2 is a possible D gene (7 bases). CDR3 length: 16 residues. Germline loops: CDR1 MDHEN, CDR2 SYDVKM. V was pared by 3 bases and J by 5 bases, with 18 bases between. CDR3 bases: TGTGCCAGCAGTTTCCTCCCAACGGGGGGCCAAGATACGCAGTATTTT. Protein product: CASSFLPTGGQDTQYF.

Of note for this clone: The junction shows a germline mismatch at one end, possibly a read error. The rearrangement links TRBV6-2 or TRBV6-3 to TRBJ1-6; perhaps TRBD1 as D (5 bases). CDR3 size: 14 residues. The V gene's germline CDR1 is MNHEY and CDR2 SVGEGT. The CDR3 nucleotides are TGTGCCAGCAGCTACTCGGGGGGGGAATCACCCCTCCACTTT. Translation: CASSYSGGESPLHF.

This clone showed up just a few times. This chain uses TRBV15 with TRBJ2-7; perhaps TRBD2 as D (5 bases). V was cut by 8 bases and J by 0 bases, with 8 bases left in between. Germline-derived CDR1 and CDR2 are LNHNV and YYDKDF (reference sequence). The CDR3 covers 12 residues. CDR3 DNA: TGTGCCACCGGGGAGCTCTCCTACGAGCAGTACTTC. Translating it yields CATGELSYEQYF.

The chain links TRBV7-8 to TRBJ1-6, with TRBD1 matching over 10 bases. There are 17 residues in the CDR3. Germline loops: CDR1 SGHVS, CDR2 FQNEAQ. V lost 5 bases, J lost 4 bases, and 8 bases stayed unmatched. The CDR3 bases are TGTGCCAGCAGCGCCCGGGACAGGGGTGTATATAATTCACCCCTCCACTTT. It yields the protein CASSARDRGVYNSPLHF. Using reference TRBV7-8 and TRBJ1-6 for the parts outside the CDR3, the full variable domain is GAGVSQSPRYKVAKRGQDVALRCDPISGHVSLFWYQQALGQGPEFLTYFQNEAQLDKSGLPSDRFFAERPEGSVSTLKIQRTQQEDSAVYLCASSARDRGVYNSPLHFGNGTRLTVT.

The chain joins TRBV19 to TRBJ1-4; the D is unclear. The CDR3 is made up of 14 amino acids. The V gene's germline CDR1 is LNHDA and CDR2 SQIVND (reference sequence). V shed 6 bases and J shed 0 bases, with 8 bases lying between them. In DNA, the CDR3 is TGTGCCAGTAGACACCTTACAACTAATGAAAAACTGTTTTTT. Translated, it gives CASRHLTTNEKLFF.

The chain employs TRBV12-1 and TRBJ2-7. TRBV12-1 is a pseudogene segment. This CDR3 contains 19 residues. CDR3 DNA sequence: TGTGCCAGCAGCTTTTGCCCCTGTGTAGGGTGCGAGGTTTCTAACGAGCAGTACTTC. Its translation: CASSFCPCVGCEVSNEQYF.

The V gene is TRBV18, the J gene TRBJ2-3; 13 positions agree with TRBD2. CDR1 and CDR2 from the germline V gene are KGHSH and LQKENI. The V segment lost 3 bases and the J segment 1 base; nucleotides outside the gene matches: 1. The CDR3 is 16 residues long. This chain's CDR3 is CASSPGLAGGTDTQYF. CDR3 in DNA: TGTGCCAGCTCACCCGGACTAGCGGGGGGCACAGATACGCAGTATTTT.

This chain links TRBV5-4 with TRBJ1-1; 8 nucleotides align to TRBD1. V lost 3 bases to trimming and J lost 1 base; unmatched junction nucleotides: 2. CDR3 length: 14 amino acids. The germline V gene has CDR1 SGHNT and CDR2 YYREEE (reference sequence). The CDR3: CASSWGTGNTEAFF. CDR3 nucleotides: TGTGCCAGCAGCTGGGGGACAGGGAACACTGAAGCTTTCTTT.

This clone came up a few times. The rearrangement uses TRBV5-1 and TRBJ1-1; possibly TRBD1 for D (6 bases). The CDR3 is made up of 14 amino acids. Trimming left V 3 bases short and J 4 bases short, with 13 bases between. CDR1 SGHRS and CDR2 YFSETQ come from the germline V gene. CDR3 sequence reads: CASSSTGRPTEAFF. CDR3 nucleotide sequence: TGCGCCAGCAGCTCTACAGGGCGCCCCACTGAAGCTTTCTTT.

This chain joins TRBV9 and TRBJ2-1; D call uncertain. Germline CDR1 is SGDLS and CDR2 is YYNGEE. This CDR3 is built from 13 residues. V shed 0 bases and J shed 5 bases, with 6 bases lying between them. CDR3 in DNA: TGTGCCAGCAGCGTAGCCCAGCACAATGAGCAGTTCTTC. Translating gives CASSVAQHNEQFF.

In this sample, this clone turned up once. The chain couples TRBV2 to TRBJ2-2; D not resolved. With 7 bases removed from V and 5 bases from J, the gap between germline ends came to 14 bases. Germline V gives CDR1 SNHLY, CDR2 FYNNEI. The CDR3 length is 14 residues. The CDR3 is CASNTERGTGELFF. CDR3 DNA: TGTGCCAGCAATACGGAAAGAGGAACCGGGGAGCTGTTTTTT. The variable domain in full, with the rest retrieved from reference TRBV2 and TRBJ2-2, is EPEVTQTPSHQVTQMGQEVILRCVPISNHLYFYWYRQILGQKVEFLVSFYNNEISEKSEIFDDQFSVERPDGSNFTLKIRSTKLEDSAMYFCASNTERGTGELFFGEGSRLTVL.

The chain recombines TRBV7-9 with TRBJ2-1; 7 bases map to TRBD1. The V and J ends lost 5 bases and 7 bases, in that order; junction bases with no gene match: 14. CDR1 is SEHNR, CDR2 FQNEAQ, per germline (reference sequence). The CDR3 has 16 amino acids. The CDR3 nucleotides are TGTGCCAGCAGCGGAACTCAGGGGGTCCTTTCGAATGAGCAGTTCTTC. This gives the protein CASSGTQGVLSNEQFF.